This TCR beta chain comes out of a study of blood T cell repertoires in COVID-19. Background on the study: PBMCs, B-cell-depleted T cells, or T cells were the source of the cDNA or gDNA that made up the material.

Germline loops: CDR1 MDHEN, CDR2 SYDVKM. V gave up 2 bases and J gave up 7 bases, with 18 bases separating them. This CDR3 region has 15 residues. In the original analysis: Estimation of nucleated cell counts was performed using reference gene primer amplification. Data came from immunoSEQ multiplex PCR; TCRdb stores just in-frame clones and leaves some out. V and J calls and clone size are copied from that table; D and trimming were computed from the DNA. The table lists about 44,000 clones, over 70% of them singletons, with 1% to 1.5% in the top ten. The rearrangement joins TRBV28 to TRBJ2-7, with D possibly matching TRBD2 (5 bases). This clonotype originated in a woman in her thirties or forties with acute or convalescent COVID-19. The sample comprised peripheral blood. The CDR3 here is CASSLDGRGTGEQYF. CDR3 bases: TGTGCCAGCAGTTTAGATGGCCGGGGAACGGGGGAGCAGTACTTC. Full variable domain (missing parts from reference TRBV28 and TRBJ2-7): DVKVTQSSRYLVKRTGEKVFLECVQDMDHENMFWYRQDPGLGLRLIYFSYDVKMKEKGDIPEGYSVSREKKERFSLILESASTNQTSMYLCASSLDGRGTGEQYFGPGTRLTVT.